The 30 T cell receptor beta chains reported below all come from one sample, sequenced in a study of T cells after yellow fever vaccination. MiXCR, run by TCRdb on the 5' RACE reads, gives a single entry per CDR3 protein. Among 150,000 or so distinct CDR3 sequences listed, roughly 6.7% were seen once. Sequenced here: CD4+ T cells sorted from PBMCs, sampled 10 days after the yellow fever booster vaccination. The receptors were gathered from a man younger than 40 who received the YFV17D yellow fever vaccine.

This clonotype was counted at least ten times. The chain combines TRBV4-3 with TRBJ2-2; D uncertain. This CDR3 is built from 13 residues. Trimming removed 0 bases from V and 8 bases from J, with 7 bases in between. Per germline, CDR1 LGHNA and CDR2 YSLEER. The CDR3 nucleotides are TGCGCCAGCAGCCAAGAACCCGATGGGGAGCTGTTTTTT. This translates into CASSQEPDGELFF.

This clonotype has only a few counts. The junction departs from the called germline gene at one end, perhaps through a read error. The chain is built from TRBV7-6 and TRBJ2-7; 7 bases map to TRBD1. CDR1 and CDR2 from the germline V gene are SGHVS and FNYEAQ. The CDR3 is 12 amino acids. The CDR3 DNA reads TGTGCCAGCACCACCCTGGCAGGGACAGCCCCCTTC. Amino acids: CASTTLAGTAPF.

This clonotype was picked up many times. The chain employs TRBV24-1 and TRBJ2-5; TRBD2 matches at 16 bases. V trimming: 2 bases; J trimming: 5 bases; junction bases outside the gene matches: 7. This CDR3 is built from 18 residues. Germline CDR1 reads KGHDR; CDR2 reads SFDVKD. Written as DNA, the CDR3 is TGTGCCACCAGTGATTATGGGACTAGCGGGAGGGCCGGTGAGACCCAGTACTTC. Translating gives CATSDYGTSGRAGETQYF.

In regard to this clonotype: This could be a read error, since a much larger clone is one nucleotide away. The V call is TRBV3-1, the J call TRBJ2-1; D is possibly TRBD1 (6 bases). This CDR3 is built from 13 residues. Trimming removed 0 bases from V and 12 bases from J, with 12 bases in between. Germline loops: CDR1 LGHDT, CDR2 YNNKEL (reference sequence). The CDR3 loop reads CASSQDPVTGQFF. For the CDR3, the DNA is TGTGCCAGCAGCCAAGATCCTGTGACAGGGCAGTTCTTC.

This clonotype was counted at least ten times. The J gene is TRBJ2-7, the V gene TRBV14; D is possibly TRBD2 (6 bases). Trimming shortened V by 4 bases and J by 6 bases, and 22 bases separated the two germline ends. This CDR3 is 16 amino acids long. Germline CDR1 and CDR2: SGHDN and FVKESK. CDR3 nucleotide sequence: TGTGCCAGCAGCCTCAGATTGCAGGGAGGATGGGGCGAGCAGTACTTC. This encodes CASSLRLQGGWGEQYF.

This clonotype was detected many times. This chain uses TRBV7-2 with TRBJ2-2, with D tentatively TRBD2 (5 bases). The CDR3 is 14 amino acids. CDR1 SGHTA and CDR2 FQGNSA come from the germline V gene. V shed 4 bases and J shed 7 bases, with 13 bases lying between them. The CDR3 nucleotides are TGTGCCAGCAGCTGGGAGCAGGAGATCGGGGAGCTGTTTTTT. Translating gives CASSWEQEIGELFF.

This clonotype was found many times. The CDR3 DNA sequence: TGTGCCAGCAGCTCGCTGAATCAGCCCCAGCATTTT. It encodes CASSSLNQPQHF. The rearrangement joins TRBV7-9 to TRBJ1-5; no clear D. The CDR3 totals 12 residues. CDR1 is SEHNR, CDR2 FQNEAQ, per germline (reference sequence). Trimming took off 4 bases at V and 4 bases at J, with 5 bases between the two ends.

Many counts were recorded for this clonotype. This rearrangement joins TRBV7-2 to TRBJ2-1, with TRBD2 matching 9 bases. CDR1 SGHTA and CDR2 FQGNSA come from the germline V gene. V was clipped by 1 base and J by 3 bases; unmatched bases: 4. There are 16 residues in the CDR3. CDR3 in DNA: TGTGCCAGCAGCTTAGATGGGCGGGGGGGCTACAATGAGCAGTTCTTC. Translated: CASSLDGRGGYNEQFF.

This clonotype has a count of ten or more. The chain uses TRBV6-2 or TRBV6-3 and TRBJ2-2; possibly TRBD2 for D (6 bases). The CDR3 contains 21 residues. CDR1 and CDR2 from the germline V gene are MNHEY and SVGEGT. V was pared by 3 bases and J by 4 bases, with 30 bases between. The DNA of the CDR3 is TGTGCCAGCAGTTATAGGGGATGGTTCGAGCCACTAGCTCGTTCCACCGGGGAGCTGTTTTTT. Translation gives CASSYRGWFEPLARSTGELFF.

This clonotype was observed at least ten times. DNA for the CDR3: TGTGCCAGTAGGGAGAGGTTAGCGGGAGGCAATGAGCAGTTCTTC. Amino acid sequence: CASRERLAGGNEQFF. The genes are TRBV19 and TRBJ2-1; 10 positions match TRBD2. V gave up 6 bases and J gave up 6 bases; unmatched junction bases: 8. Germline V CDR1 and CDR2: LNHDA, SQIVND (reference sequence). This CDR3 contains 15 residues.

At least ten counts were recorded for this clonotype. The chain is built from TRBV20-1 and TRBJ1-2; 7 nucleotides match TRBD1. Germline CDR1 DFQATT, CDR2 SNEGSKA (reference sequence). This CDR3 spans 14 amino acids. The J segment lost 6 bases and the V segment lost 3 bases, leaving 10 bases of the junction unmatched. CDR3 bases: TGCAGTGCTAGGGAAGTGACAGGGCGTAATGGCTACACCTTC. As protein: CSAREVTGRNGYTF.

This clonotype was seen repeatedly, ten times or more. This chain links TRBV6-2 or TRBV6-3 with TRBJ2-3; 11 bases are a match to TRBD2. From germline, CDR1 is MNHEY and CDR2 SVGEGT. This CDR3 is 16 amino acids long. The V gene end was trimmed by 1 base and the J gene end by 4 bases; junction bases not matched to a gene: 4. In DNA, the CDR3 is TGTGCCAGCAGTTACTTACTAGCGGGAGTCTCAGATACGCAGTATTTT. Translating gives CASSYLLAGVSDTQYF.

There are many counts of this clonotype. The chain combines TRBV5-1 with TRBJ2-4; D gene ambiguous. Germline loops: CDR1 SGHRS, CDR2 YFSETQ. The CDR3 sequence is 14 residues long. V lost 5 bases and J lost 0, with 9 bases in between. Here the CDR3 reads CASSLESAKNIQYF. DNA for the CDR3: TGCGCCAGCAGTCTCGAGTCAGCCAAAAACATTCAGTACTTC.

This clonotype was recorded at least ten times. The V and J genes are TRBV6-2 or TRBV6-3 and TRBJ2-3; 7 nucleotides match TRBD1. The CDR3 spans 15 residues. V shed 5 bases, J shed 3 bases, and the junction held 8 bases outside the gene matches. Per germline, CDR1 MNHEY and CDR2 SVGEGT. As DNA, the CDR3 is TGTGCCAGCAGTAAAAGACAGGGTGGAACAGATACGCAGTATTTT. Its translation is CASSKRQGGTDTQYF.

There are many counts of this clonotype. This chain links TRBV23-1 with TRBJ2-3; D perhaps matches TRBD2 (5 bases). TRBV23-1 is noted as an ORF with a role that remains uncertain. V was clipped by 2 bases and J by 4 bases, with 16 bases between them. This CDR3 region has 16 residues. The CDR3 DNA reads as TGCGCCAGCAGTCAACGGACTGCCCCCAGCGCAGATACGCAGTATTTT. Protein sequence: CASSQRTAPSADTQYF.

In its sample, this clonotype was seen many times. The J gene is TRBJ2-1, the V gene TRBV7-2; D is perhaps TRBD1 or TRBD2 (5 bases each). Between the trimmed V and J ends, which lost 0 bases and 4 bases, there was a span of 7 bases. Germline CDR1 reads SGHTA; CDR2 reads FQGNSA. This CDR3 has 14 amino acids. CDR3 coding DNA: TGTGCCAGCAGCTTAGCGGGACCGTACAATGAGCAGTTCTTC. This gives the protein CASSLAGPYNEQFF.

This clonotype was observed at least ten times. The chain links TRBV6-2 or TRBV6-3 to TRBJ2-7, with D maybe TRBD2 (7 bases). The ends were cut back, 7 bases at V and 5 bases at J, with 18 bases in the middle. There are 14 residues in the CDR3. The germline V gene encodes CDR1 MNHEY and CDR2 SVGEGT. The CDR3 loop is CASTYRGGAHEQYF. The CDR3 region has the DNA TGTGCCAGCACCTATCGAGGGGGGGCCCACGAGCAGTACTTC.

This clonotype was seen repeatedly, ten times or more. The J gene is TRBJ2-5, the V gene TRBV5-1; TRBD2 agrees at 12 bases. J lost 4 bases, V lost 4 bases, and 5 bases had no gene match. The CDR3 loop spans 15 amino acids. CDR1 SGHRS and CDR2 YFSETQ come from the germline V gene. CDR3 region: CASSSGLAGTETQYF. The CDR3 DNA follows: TGCGCCAGCAGCAGCGGACTAGCGGGAACAGAGACCCAGTACTTC.

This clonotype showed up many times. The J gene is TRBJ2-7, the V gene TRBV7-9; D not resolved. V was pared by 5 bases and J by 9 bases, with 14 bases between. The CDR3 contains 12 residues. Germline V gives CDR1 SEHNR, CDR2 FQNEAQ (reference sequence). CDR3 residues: CASSPKERRQYF. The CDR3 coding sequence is TGTGCCAGCAGCCCGAAGGAGAGGCGGCAGTACTTC.

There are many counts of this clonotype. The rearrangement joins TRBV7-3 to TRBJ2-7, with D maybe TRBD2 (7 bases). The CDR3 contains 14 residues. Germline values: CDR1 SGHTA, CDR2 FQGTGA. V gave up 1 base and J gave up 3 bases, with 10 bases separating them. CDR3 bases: TGTGCCAGCAGCTTAAACAGGGAGGGCTACGAGCAGTACTTC. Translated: CASSLNREGYEQYF.

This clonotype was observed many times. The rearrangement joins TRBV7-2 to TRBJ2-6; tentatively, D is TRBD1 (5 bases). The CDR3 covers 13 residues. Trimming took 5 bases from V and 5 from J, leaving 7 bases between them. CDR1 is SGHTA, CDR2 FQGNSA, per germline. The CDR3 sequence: CASSMDRANVLTF. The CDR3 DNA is TGTGCCAGCAGCATGGACAGGGCCAACGTCCTGACTTTC.

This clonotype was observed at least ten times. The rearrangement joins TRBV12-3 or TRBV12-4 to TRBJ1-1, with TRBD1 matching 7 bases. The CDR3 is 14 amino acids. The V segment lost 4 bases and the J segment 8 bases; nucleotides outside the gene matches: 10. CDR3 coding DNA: TGTGCCAGCAGTTCGGAAGGGGGCAAAATGGAAGCTTTCTTT. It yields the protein CASSSEGGKMEAFF.

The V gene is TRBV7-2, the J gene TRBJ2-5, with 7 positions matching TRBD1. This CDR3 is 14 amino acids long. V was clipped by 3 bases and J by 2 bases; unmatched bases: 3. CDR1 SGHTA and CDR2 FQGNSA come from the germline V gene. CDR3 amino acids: CASSFMTGQETQYF. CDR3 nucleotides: TGTGCCAGCAGCTTCATGACAGGGCAAGAGACCCAGTACTTC.

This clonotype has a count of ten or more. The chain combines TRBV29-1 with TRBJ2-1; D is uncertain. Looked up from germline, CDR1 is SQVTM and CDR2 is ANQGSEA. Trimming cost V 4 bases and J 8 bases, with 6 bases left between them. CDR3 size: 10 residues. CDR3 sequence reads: CSVGGYEQFF. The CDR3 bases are TGCAGCGTTGGGGGATATGAGCAGTTCTTC.

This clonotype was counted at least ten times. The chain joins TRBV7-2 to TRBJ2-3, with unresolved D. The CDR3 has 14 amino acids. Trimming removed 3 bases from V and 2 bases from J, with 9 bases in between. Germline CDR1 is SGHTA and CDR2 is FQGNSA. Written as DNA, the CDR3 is TGTGCCAGCAGCTTTGGCGGTGCCACAGATACGCAGTATTTT. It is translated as CASSFGGATDTQYF.

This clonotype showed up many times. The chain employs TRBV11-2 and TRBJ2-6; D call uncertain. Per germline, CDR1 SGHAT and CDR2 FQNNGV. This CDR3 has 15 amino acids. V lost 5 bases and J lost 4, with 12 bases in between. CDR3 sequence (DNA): TGTGCCAGCAGCATAGGAACCTCAGGGGCCAACGTCCTGACTTTC. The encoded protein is CASSIGTSGANVLTF.

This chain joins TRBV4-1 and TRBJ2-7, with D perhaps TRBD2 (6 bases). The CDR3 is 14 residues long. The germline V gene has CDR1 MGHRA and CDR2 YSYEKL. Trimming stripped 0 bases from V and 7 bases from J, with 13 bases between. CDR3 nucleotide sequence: TGCGCCAGCAGCCAAGATAGCGGTGCCTTGGAGCAGTACTTC. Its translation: CASSQDSGALEQYF.

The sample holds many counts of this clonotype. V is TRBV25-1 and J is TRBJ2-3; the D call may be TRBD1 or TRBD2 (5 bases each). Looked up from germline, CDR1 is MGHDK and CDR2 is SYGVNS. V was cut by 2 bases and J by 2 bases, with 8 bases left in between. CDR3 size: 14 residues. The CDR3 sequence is CASSEAGATDTQYF. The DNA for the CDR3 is TGTGCCAGCAGTGAAGCCGGGGCCACAGATACGCAGTATTTT.

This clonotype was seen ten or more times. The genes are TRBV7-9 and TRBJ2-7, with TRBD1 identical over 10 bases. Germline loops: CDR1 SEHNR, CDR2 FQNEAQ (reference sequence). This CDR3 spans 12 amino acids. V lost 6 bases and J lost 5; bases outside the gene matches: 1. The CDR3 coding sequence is TGTGCCAGCAGTGGGACAGGGGACGAGCAGTACTTC. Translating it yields CASSGTGDEQYF.

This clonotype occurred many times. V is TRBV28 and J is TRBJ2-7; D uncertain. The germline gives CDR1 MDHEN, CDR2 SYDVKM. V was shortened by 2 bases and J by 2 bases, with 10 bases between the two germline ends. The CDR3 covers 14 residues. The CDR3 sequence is CASSLQLPPYEQYF. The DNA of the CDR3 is TGTGCCAGCAGTTTACAGCTACCCCCCTACGAGCAGTACTTC.